A selection of T cell receptor beta chains follows, all from one sample in a study of T cell responses to AZD1222 COVID-19 vaccine. Measured with immunoSEQ multiplex PCR; TCRdb has only the in-frame clones, and not every one. The data contain 83,000 or so clones, around 93% of them singletons. The sample in question was peripheral blood, obtained 28 days after the second AZD1222 dose. Every receptor here comes from an adult who received the AZD1222 COVID-19 vaccine. The CDR3 runs from the conserved cysteine through the conserved F or W. Fields, in order: J gene, D gene, clone size, V gene, CDR3 protein, CDR3 DNA. The D gene is left open where the match is weak. Size is omitted from some rows. Given values are once, few, many or a class for expanded clones.

J gene: TRBJ2-6
D gene: .
clone size: .
V gene: TRBV2
CDR3 protein: CASSSPQGANVLTF
CDR3 DNA: TGTGCCAGCAGTAGCCCCCAGGGGGCCAACGTCCTGACTTTC

J gene: TRBJ2-3
D gene: TRBD2
clone size: .
V gene: TRBV5-1
CDR3 protein: CASSLSGMGTDTQYF
CDR3 DNA: TGCGCCAGCAGCTTGAGCGGGATGGGCACAGATACGCAGTATTTT

J gene: TRBJ2-5
D gene: TRBD1
clone size: few
V gene: TRBV7-1
CDR3 protein: CASSSPEDAHPKSEDRGLQETQYF
CDR3 DNA: TGTGCCAGCAGCTCCCCGGAGGACGCACATCCCAAAAGTGAGGACAGGGGGCTGCAAGAGACCCAGTACTTC

J gene: TRBJ1-1
D gene: .
clone size: .
V gene: TRBV20-1
CDR3 protein: CSARIGYEAFF
CDR3 DNA: TGCAGTGCTAGAATCGGTTATGAAGCTTTCTTT

J gene: TRBJ1-1
D gene: .
clone size: .
V gene: TRBV2
CDR3 protein: CASSGREGLNTEAFF
CDR3 DNA: TGTGCCAGCAGTGGGCGGGAGGGGTTGAACACTGAAGCTTTCTTT

J gene: TRBJ2-7
D gene: TRBD1
clone size: .
V gene: TRBV9
CDR3 protein: CASSRTGTYEQYF
CDR3 DNA: TGTGCCAGCAGCCGGACAGGGACCTACGAGCAGTACTTC

J gene: TRBJ2-5
D gene: .
clone size: .
V gene: TRBV5-1
CDR3 protein: CASSPVESLQETQYF
CDR3 DNA: TGCGCCAGCAGCCCTGTGGAGTCTTTACAAGAGACCCAGTACTTC

J gene: TRBJ2-3
D gene: TRBD2
clone size: once
V gene: TRBV5-1
CDR3 protein: CASSLGGRDTQYF
CDR3 DNA: TGCGCCAGCAGCTTAGGCGGGAGAGATACGCAGTATTTT

J gene: TRBJ2-5
D gene: .
clone size: .
V gene: TRBV15
CDR3 protein: CATSRAPIRQLETQYF
CDR3 DNA: TGTGCCACCAGCAGAGCCCCCATTCGGCAGTTGGAGACCCAGTACTTC

J gene: TRBJ2-3
D gene: .
clone size: .
V gene: TRBV11-2
CDR3 protein: CASSLEITSDTQYF
CDR3 DNA: TGTGCCAGCAGCTTAGAAATCACATCAGATACGCAGTATTTT

J gene: TRBJ1-4
D gene: .
clone size: .
V gene: TRBV7-8
CDR3 protein: CASSSYRVGNEKLFF
CDR3 DNA: TGTGCCAGCAGCTCCTACAGGGTGGGGAATGAAAAACTGTTTTTT

J gene: TRBJ2-7
D gene: .
clone size: .
V gene: TRBV27
CDR3 protein: CASSYRAEQYF
CDR3 DNA: TGTGCCAGCAGCTACAGGGCCGAGCAGTACTTC

J gene: TRBJ1-2
D gene: TRBD1
clone size: .
V gene: TRBV5-1
CDR3 protein: CASSWDRGDGYTF
CDR3 DNA: TGCGCCAGCAGCTGGGACAGGGGCGATGGCTACACCTTC

J gene: TRBJ2-3
D gene: .
clone size: .
V gene: TRBV14
CDR3 protein: CASSPTRDTQYF
CDR3 DNA: TGTGCCAGCAGCCCTACGAGAGATACGCAGTATTTT

J gene: TRBJ1-1
D gene: .
clone size: .
V gene: TRBV6-6
CDR3 protein: CASSFRRGDEAFF
CDR3 DNA: TGTGCCAGCAGTTTCCGCCGGGGGGATGAAGCTTTCTTT